This paragraph covers one T cell receptor (beta chain) sequence. Its specificity is not known. The V end lost 2 bases, the J end lost 0 bases, and 7 bases lay between the germline ends. CDR3 length: 14 residues. Germline CDR1 and CDR2: MNHEY and SVGAGI. Hyperthyroidism patients, all newly diagnosed, had under 2 months' duration and ages of 18 to 65. The data stem from a study of Graves' ophthalmopathy and Graves' hyperthyroidism. The study, taken as a whole, reports: Ophthalmopathy progression cases were predicted by the model with approximately 66% sensitivity and 72.22% specificity. Sensitivity reached roughly 88% and specificity 75% to 82% for a 13-signature model separating ophthalmopathy from stable hyperthyroidism. The majority of expanded thyroid clonotypes above 0.001 frequency also occurred in blood.

The study amplified TCR beta CDR3 regions using RNA transcripts. RT-PCR in the first round used HTBI primers; a second-round multiplex PCR followed. MiXCR, applied by TCRdb to the multiplex PCR reads, yields one record per CDR3 protein. The table has more than 1,000,000 distinct CDR3 sequences, 35% to 40% seen once; the top ten hold approximately 10%. Source material: peripheral blood or thyroid tissue (not recorded which). The origin of this receptor is an adult man with Graves' hyperthyroidism. The gene calls are TRBV6-5 and TRBJ1-2; D remains unclear. As DNA, the CDR3 is TGTGCCAGCAGTTACGTGGAGGCTAACTATGGCTACACCTTC. Translating it yields CASSYVEANYGYTF.